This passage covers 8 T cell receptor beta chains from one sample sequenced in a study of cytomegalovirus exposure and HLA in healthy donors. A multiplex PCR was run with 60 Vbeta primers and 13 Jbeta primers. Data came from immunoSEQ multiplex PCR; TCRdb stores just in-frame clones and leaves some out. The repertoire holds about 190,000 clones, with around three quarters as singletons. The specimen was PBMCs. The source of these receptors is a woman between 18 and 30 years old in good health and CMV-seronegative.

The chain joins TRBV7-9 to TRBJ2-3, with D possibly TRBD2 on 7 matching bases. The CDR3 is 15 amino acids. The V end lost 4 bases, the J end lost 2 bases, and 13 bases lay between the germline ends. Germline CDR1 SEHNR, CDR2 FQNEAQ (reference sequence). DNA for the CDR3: TGTGCCAGCAGCTCAGGTGCGGGGGCCACAGATACGCAGTATTTT. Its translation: CASSSGAGATDTQYF.

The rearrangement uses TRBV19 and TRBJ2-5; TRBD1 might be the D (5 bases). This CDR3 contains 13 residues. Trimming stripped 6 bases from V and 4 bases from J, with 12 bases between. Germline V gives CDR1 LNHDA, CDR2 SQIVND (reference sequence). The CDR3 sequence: CASSPQGSETQYF. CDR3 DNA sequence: TGTGCCAGTAGCCCCCAGGGTTCAGAGACCCAGTACTTC.

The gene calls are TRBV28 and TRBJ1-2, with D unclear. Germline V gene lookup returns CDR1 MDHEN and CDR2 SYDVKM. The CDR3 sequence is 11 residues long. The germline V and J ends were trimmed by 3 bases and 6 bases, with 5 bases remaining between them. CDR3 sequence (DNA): TGTGCCAGCAGTTTCTTTAATGGCTACACCTTC. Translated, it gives CASSFFNGYTF.

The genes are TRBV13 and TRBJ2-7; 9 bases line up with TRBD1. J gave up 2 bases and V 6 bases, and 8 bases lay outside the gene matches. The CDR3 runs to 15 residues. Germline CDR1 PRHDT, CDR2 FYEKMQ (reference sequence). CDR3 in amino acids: CASSLGTGYAYEQYF. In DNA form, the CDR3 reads TGTGCCAGCAGTCTAGGGACAGGGTACGCCTACGAGCAGTACTTC.

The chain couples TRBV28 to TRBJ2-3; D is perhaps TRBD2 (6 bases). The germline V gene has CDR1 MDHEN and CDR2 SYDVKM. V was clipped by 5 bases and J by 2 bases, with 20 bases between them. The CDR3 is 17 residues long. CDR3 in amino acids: CASSTGLRVGYTDTQYF. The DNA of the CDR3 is TGTGCCAGCAGTACTGGACTAAGGGTAGGGTACACAGATACGCAGTATTTT. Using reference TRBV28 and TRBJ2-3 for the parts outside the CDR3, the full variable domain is DVKVTQSSRYLVKRTGEKVFLECVQDMDHENMFWYRQDPGLGLRLIYFSYDVKMKEKGDIPEGYSVSREKKERFSLILESASTNQTSMYLCASSTGLRVGYTDTQYFGPGTRLTVL.

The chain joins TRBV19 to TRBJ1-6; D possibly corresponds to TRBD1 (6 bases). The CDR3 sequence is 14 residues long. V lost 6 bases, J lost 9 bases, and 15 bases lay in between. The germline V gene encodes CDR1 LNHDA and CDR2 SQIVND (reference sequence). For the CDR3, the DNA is TGTGCCAGTAGCTTTGACAGGTCCAGTTCACCCCTCCACTTT. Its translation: CASSFDRSSSPLHF.

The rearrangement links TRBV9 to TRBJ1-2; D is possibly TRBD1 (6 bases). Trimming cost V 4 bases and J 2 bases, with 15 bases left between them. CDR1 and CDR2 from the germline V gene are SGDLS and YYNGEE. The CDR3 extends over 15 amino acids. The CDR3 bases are TGTGCCAGCAGCAGGACAGTTGCGGAGAACTATGGCTACACCTTC. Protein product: CASSRTVAENYGYTF.

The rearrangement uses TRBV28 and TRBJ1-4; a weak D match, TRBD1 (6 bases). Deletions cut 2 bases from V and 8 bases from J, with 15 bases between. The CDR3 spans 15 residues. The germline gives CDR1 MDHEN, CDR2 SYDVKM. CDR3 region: CASSLDWGRREKLFF. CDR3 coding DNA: TGTGCCAGCAGTTTAGATTGGGGGCGCCGGGAAAAACTGTTTTTT.